Below, 2 T cell receptor beta chains from the same sample are listed, as sequenced in a study of T-cell memory formation after mild COVID-19. TCRdb re-called the 5' RACE reads through MiXCR, storing one row per CDR3 protein. The repertoire has about 270,000 distinct CDR3 sequences, roughly 18% of them found once; the top ten carry 23%. The sequenced sample consisted of PBMCs or a T cell subset sorted from them (not recorded which). These receptors were collected from a man aged 18 to 30 who had mild COVID-19 (a few samples of this study predate the infection). Cell type and time point are not known.

This chain connects TRBV12-3 or TRBV12-4 to TRBJ2-7; TRBD1 matches at 8 bases. The CDR3 spans 14 residues. V lost 5 bases and J lost 5; bases outside the gene matches: 8. CDR3: CASSQRQGSDEQYF. In DNA form, the CDR3 reads TGTGCCAGCAGTCAGAGACAGGGGAGCGACGAGCAGTACTTC.

This clonotype was seen more than once but under ten times. The genes are TRBV24-1 and TRBJ2-1; 8 bases match TRBD1. J lost 4 bases, V lost 5 bases, and 9 bases had no gene match. CDR3 size: 16 residues. CDR1 and CDR2 (germline): KGHDR, SFDVKD. DNA for the CDR3: TGTGCCACCAGTGCCGTGACAGGGGCTGATTACAATGAGCAGTTCTTC. Translated, it gives CATSAVTGADYNEQFF.